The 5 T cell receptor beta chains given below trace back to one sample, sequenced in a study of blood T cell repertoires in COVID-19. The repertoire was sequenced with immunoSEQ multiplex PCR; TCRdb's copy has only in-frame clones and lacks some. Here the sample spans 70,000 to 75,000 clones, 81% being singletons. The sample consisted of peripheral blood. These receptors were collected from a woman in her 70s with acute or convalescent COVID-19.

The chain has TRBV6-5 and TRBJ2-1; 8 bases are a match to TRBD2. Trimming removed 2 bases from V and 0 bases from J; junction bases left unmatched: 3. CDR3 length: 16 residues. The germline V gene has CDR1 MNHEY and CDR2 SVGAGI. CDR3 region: CASSYQREPSYNEQFF. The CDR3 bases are TGTGCCAGCAGTTACCAGCGGGAGCCCTCCTACAATGAGCAGTTCTTC.

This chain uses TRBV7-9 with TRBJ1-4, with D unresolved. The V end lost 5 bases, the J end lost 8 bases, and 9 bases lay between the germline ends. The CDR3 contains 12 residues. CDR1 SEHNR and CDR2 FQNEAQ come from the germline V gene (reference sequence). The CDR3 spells CASSHLGEKLFF. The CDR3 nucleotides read TGTGCCAGCAGCCATCTCGGGGAAAAACTGTTTTTT.

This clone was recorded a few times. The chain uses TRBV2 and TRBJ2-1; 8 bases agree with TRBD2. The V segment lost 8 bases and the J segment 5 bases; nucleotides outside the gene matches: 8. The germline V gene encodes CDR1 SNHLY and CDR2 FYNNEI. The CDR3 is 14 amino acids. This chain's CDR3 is CASRTSLTHNEQFF. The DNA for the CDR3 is TGTGCCAGCCGGACTAGCTTAACCCACAATGAGCAGTTCTTC.

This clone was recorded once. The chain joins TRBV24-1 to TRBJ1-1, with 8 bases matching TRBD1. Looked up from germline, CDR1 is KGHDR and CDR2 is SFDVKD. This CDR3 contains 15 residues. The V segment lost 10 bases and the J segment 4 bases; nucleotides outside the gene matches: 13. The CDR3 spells CATLYPGQVRTEAFF. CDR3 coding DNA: TGTGCCACTCTTTACCCGGGACAGGTTCGCACTGAAGCTTTCTTT.

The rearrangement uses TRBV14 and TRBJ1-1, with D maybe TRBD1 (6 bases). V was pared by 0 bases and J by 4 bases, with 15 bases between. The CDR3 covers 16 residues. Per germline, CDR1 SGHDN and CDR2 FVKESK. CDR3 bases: TGTGCCAGCAGCCAAGAAACAGGGCTAAAAGGCACTGAAGCTTTCTTT. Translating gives CASSQETGLKGTEAFF.